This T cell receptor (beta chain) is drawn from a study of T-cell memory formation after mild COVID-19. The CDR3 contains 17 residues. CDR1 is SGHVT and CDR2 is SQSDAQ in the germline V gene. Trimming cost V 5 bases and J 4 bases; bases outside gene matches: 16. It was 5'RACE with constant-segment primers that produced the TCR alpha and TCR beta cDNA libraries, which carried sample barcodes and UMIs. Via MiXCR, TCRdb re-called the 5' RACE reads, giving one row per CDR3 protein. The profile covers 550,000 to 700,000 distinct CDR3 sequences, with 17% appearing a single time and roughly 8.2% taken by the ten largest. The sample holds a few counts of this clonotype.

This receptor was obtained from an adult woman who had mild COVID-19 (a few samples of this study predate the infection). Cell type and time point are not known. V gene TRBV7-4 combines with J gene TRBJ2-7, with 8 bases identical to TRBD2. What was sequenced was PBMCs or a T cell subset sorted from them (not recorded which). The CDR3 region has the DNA TGTGCCAGCAGCCCCGACCCCGGGACTAGGGGGGGGTACGAGCAGTACTTC. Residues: CASSPDPGTRGGYEQYF.